These 11 T cell receptor beta chains were sequenced from one sample in a study of shared clonotypes between healthy human individuals. CD8 cells regarded as naive lacked CD45RO, were positively chosen for CCR7, and omitted terminally differentiated effector memory CD45RA+ cells. TCRdb keeps only in-frame clones here, not all; method: immunoSEQ multiplex PCR. The data contain around 1,900,000 clones, 85% to 95% of them singletons. Material for sequencing was naive CD8+ T cells from PBMCs. These receptors were obtained from a man younger than 35 in good health. Some clones in this sample may be carry-over from other donors' samples.

The chain links TRBV27 to TRBJ2-7; 12 nucleotides agree with TRBD1. The CDR3 is 12 amino acids. Trimming took 6 bases from V and 8 from J; bases not matched to a gene: 2. Germline V gene sequence: CDR1 MNHEY, CDR2 SMNVEV (reference sequence). In DNA form, the CDR3 reads TGTGCCAGCAGGGGACAGGGGGCCAAGCAGTACTTC. The encoded protein is CASRGQGAKQYF.

V is TRBV7-9 and J is TRBJ2-3; D tentatively fits TRBD1 or TRBD2 (5 bases each). CDR1 is SEHNR and CDR2 is FQNEAQ in the germline V gene (reference sequence). V was clipped by 3 bases and J by 2 bases, with 9 bases between them. The CDR3 has 14 amino acids. The CDR3 here is CASSLPGTTDTQYF. In DNA, the CDR3 is TGTGCCAGCAGCTTGCCCGGGACCACAGATACGCAGTATTTT. Combining the CDR3 with reference TRBV7-9 and TRBJ2-3 gives the whole variable domain DTGVSQNPRHKITKRGQNVTFRCDPISEHNRLYWYRQTLGQGPEFLTYFQNEAQLEKSRLLSDRFSAERPKGSFSTLEIQRTEQGDSAMYLCASSLPGTTDTQYFGPGTRLTVL.

This chain joins TRBV19 and TRBJ2-1, with 10 bases identical to TRBD2. CDR3 size: 16 residues. Losses at the gene ends were 6 bases for V and 5 bases for J; bases not matched to a gene: 10. The germline gives CDR1 LNHDA, CDR2 SQIVND (reference sequence). Written as DNA, the CDR3 is TGTGCCAGTAGATCCGGTGGTAGCGGGAGGAACAATGAGCAGTTCTTC. Amino acid sequence: CASRSGGSGRNNEQFF.

The V call is TRBV7-2, the J call TRBJ2-7; 10 bases are shared with TRBD1. In germline, CDR1 is SGHTA, CDR2 FQGNSA. The CDR3 is 13 amino acids. The V and J ends lost 6 bases and 6 bases, in that order; junction bases with no gene match: 5. The CDR3 DNA sequence: TGTGCCAGCAGACACCGGGACAGGGGCGAGCAGTACTTC. This gives the protein CASRHRDRGEQYF. The full variable domain, completed using reference TRBV7-2 and TRBJ2-7, is GAGVSQSPSNKVTEKGKDVELRCDPISGHTALYWYRQSLGQGLEFLIYFQGNSAPDKSGLPSDRFSAERTGGSVSTLTIQRTQQEDSAVYLCASRHRDRGEQYFGPGTRLTVT.

The V and J genes are TRBV4-1 and TRBJ2-5, with D possibly TRBD2 on 5 matching bases. The last part of the DNA fits TRBJ2-7 better; the J call may be wrong. Germline assignment: CDR1 MGHRA and CDR2 YSYEKL. The CDR3 extends over 13 amino acids. The CDR3 sequence is CASSQPSGYEQYF. The CDR3 region has the DNA TGCGCCAGCAGCCAACCAAGCGGATACGAGCAGTACTTC.

The chain is built from TRBV7-8 and TRBJ1-5, with D possibly being TRBD1 (5 bases). The germline V and J ends were trimmed by 1 base and 0 bases, with 7 bases remaining between them. The germline gives CDR1 SGHVS, CDR2 FQNEAQ. The CDR3 totals 15 residues. The CDR3 here is CASSLDRYSNQPQHF. The CDR3 nucleotides read TGTGCCAGCAGCTTAGACAGGTATAGCAATCAGCCCCAGCATTTT.

This clone has just one count. This chain joins TRBV29-1 and TRBJ2-1; 9 bases are shared with TRBD1. V shed 4 bases, J shed 4 bases, and the junction held 2 bases outside the gene matches. CDR1 and CDR2 from the germline V gene are SQVTM and ANQGSEA. CDR3 length: 13 amino acids. CDR3 coding DNA: TGCAGCGTTGTAGGGACAGGGTACAATGAGCAGTTCTTC. Translating it yields CSVVGTGYNEQFF.

The chain is built from TRBV7-9 and TRBJ2-3; D might be TRBD2 (6 bases). Per the germline V gene, CDR1 is SEHNR and CDR2 is FQNEAQ (reference sequence). This CDR3 contains 15 residues. Trimming took off 4 bases at V and 4 bases at J, with 15 bases between the two ends. The CDR3 nucleotides read TGTGCCAGCAGCTGGGGGGTAGAAGCGTCAGATACGCAGTATTTT. It specifies CASSWGVEASDTQYF.

The V call is TRBV28, the J call TRBJ1-5, with D possibly being TRBD1 (6 bases). The CDR3 covers 14 residues. CDR1 and CDR2 (germline): MDHEN, SYDVKM. V lost 9 bases and J lost 3, with 15 bases in between. As DNA, the CDR3 is TGTGCCAGTGACAGGCCACAGTACAATCAGCCCCAGCATTTT. Translation: CASDRPQYNQPQHF.

This clone was seen once. Other DNA sequences in the sample encode the same CDR3. CDR3 nucleotide sequence: TGTGCCAGCAGCCCCGATTACAATGAGCAGTTCTTC. It encodes CASSPDYNEQFF. This chain uses TRBV7-3 with TRBJ2-1; D is undetermined. V was shortened by 5 bases and J by 4 bases, with 6 bases between the two germline ends. The CDR3 totals 12 residues. Germline CDR1 reads SGHTA; CDR2 reads FQGTGA.

This clone was counted only a few times. The chain recombines TRBV30 with TRBJ1-1, with TRBD1 identical over 9 bases. J was trimmed by 4 bases and V by 3 bases; bases with no gene match: 3. CDR3 length: 13 residues. The V gene's germline CDR1 is GTSNPN and CDR2 SVGIG (reference sequence). The CDR3 protein is CAWSPDRGTEAFF. The CDR3 DNA reads TGTGCCTGGAGCCCGGACAGGGGCACTGAAGCTTTCTTT.